In this sample, the clone carrying this T cell receptor beta chain turned up many times. TCRdb recomputed calls from the PCR reads with MiXCR, one row per CDR3 protein. Of roughly 40,000 distinct CDR3 sequences in the sample, around 18% were seen once. V dropped 0 bases and J dropped 2 bases, with 11 bases sitting between them. Germline CDR1 MNHEY, CDR2 SMNVEV (reference sequence). The CDR3 is 15 residues long. This entry is derived from a study of molecular identifiers for immune sequencing clone quantification. This clonotype was sampled from a human donor in good health. Some libraries in this study had Jurkat cell RNA spiked in. The sample taken for sequencing was naive CD8+ T cells from blood, with Jurkat cell RNA spiked in. As for subset: FACS-sorted CD8+CD4-CCR7+CD45RA+ naive T cells. V is TRBV27 and J is TRBJ2-7; D not resolved. The CDR3 protein is CASSLSAPSTYEQYF. The CDR3 coding sequence is TGTGCCAGCAGTTTATCGGCACCATCTACCTACGAGCAGTACTTC.